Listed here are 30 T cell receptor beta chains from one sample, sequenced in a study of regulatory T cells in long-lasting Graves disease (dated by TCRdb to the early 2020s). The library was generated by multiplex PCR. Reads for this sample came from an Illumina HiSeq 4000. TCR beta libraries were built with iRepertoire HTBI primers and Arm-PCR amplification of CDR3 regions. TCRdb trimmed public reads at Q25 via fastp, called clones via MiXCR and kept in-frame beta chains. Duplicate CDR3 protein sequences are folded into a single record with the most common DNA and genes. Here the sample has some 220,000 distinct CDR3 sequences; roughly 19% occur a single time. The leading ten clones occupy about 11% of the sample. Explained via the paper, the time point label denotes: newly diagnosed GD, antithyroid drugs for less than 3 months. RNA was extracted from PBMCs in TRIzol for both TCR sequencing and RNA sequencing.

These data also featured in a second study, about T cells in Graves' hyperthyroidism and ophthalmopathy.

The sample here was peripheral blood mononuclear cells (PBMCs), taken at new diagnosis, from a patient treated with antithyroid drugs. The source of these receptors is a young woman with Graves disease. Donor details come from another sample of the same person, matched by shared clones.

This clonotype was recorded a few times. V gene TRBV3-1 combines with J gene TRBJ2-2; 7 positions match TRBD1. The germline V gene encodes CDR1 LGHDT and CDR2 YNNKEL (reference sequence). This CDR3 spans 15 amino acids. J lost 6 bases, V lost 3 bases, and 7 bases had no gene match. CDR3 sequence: CASSQGRGLAGELFF. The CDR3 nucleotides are TGTGCCAGCAGCCAGGGCAGGGGGTTAGCCGGGGAGCTGTTTTTT.

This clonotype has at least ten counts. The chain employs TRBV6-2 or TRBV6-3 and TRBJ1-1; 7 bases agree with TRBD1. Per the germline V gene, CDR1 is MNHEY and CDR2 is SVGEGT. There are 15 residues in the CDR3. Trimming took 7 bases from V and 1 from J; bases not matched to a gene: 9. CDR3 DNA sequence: TGTGCCAGCACCCAGGGGGGGGCCGGGAACACTGAAGCTTTCTTT. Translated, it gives CASTQGGAGNTEAFF.

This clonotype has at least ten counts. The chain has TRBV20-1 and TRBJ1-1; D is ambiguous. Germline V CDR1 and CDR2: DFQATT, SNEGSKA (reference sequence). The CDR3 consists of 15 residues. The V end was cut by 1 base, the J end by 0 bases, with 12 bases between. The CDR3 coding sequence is TGCAGTGCTAGAGGTAGAGGCAGCATGAACACTGAAGCTTTCTTT. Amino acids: CSARGRGSMNTEAFF.

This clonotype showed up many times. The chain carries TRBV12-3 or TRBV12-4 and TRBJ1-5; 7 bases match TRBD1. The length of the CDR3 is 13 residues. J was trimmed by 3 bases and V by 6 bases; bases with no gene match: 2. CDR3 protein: CASRTGTNQPQHF. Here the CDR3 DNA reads TGTGCCAGCAGGACAGGGACCAATCAGCCCCAGCATTTT.

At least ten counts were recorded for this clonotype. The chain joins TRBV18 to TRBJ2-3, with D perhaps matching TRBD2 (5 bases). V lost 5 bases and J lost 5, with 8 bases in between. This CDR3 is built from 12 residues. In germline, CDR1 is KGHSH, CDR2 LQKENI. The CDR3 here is CASSSGRDTQYF. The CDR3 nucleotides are TGTGCCAGCTCATCGGGAAGAGATACGCAGTATTTT.

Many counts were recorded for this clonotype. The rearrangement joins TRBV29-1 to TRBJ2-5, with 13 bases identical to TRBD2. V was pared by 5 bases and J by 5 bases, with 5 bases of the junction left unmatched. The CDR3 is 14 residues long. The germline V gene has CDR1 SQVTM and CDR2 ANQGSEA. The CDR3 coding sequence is TGCAGCGTTTGGGGGACTAGCGGGGCTGAGACCCAGTACTTC. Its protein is CSVWGTSGAETQYF.

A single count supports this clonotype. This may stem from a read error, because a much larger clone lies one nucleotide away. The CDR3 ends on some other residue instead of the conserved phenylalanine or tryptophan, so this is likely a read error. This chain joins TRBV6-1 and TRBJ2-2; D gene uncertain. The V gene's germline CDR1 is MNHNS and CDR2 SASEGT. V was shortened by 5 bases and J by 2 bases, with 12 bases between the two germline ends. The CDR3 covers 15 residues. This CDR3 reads CASSILPSNTGELFS. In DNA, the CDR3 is TGTGCCAGCAGTATACTACCATCCAACACCGGGGAGCTGTTTTCT.

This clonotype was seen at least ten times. The CDR3 here is CSARPRVTSEAFF. DNA of the CDR3: TGCAGTGCTAGGCCCAGGGTTACAAGTGAAGCTTTCTTT. This chain uses TRBV20-1 with TRBJ1-1; D perhaps matches TRBD1 (5 bases). CDR1 is DFQATT and CDR2 is SNEGSKA in the germline V gene (reference sequence). V was clipped by 3 bases and J by 7 bases, with 15 bases between them. This CDR3 has 13 residues.

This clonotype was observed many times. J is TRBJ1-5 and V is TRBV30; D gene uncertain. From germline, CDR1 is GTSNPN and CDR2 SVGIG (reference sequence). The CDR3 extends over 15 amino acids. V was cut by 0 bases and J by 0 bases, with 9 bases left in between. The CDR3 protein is CAWSVGFGSNQPQHF. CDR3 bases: TGTGCCTGGAGTGTAGGCTTCGGTAGCAATCAGCCCCAGCATTTT. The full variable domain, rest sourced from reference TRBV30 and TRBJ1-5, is SQTIHQWPATLVQPVGSPLSLECTVEGTSNPNLYWYRQAAGRGLQLLFYSVGIGQISSEVPQNLSASRPQDRQFILSSKKLLLSDSGFYLCAWSVGFGSNQPQHFGDGTRLSIL.

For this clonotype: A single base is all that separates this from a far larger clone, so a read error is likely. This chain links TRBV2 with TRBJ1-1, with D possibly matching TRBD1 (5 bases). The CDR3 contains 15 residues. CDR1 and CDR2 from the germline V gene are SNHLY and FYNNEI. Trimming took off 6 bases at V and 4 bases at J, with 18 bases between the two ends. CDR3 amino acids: CASSTPQGTGTEAFF. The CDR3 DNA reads TGTGCCAGCAGCACCCCCCAGGGTACGGGCACTGAAGCTTTCTTT.

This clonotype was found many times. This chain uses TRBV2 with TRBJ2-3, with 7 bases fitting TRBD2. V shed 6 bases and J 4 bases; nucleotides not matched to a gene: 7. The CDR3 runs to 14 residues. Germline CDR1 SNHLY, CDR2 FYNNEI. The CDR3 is CASRTPRGADTQYF. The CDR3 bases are TGTGCCAGCAGGACCCCTCGGGGGGCAGATACGCAGTATTTT.

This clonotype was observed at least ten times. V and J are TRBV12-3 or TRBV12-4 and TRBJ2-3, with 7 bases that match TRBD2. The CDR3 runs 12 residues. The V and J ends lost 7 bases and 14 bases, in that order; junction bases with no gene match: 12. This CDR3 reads CASTLGDYSAYF. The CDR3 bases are TGTGCCAGCACCTTGGGGGACTACAGTGCGTATTTT.

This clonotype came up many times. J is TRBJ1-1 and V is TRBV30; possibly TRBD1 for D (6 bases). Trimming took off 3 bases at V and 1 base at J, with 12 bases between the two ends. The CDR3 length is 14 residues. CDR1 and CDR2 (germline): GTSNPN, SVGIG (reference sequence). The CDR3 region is CAWSLRGGNTEAFF. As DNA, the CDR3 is TGTGCCTGGAGCCTCAGGGGTGGGAACACTGAAGCTTTCTTT.

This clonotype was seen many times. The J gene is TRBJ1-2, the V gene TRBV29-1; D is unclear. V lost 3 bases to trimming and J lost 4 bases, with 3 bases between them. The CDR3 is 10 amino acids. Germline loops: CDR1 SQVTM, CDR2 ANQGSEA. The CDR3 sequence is CSVEAYGYTF. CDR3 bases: TGCAGCGTTGAGGCCTATGGCTACACCTTC.

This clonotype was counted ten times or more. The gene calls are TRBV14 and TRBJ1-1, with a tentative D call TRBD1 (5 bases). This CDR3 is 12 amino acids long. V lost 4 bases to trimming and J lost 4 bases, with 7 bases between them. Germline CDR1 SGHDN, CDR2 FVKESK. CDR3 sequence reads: CASSPGATEAFF. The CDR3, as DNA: TGTGCCAGCAGCCCCGGGGCCACTGAAGCTTTCTTT. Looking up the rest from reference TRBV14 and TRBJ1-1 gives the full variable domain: EAGVTQFPSHSVIEKGQTVTLRCDPISGHDNLYWYRRVMGKEIKFLLHFVKESKQDESGMPNNRFLAERTGGTYSTLKVQPAELEDSGVYFCASSPGATEAFFGQGTRLTVV.

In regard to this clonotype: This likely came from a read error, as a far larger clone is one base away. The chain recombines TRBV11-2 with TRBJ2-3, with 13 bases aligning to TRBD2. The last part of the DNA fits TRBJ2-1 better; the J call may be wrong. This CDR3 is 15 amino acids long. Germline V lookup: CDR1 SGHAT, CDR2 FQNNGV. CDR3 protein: CAGRPGTSGAGEQFF. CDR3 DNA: TGTGCCGGCAGACCCGGGACTAGCGGGGCCGGAGAGCAGTTCTTC.

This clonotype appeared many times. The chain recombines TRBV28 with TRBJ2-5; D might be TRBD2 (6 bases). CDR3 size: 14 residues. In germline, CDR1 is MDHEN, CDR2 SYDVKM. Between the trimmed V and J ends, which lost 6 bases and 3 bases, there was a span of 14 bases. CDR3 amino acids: CASSPIRREETQYF. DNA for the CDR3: TGTGCCAGCAGCCCCATCAGGAGGGAAGAGACCCAGTACTTC.

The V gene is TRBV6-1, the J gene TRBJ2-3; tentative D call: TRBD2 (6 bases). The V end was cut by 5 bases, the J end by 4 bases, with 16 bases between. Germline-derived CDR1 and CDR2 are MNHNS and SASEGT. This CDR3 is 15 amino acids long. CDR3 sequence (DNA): TGTGCCAGCAGTCACCGGCTAGCGAGCGCAGATACGCAGTATTTT. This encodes CASSHRLASADTQYF.

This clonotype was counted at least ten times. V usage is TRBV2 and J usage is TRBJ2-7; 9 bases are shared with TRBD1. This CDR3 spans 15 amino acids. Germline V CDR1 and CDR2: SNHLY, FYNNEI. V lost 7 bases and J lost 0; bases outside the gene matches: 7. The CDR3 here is CASNPGQGSSYEQYF. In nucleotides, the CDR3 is TGTGCCAGCAACCCGGGACAGGGTAGCTCCTACGAGCAGTACTTC.

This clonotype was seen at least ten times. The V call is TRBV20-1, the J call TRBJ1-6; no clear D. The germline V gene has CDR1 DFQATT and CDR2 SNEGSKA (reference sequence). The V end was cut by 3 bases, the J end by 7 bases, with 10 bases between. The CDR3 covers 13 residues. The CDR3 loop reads CSASMELNSPLHF. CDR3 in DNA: TGCAGTGCTAGTATGGAGCTGAATTCACCCCTCCACTTT.

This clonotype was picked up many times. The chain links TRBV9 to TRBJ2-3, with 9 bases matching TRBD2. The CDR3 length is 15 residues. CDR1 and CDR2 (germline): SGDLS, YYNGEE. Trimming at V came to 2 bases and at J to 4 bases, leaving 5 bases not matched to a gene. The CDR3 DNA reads TGTGCCAGCAGCGTCTTTAGCGGGAGTGCAGATACGCAGTATTTT. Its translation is CASSVFSGSADTQYF.

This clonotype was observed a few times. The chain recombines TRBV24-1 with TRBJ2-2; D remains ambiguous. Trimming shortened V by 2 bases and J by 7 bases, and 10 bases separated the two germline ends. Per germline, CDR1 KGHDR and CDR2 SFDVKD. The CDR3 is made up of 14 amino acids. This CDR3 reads CATSDSLMGGELFF. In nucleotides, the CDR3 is TGTGCCACCAGTGATTCTCTAATGGGCGGGGAGCTGTTTTTT.

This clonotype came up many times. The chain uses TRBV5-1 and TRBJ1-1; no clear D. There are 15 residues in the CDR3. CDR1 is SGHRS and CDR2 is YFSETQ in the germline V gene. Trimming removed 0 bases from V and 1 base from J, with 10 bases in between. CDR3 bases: TGCGCCAGCAGCTTGGTGTCGGCGGGGAACACTGAAGCTTTCTTT. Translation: CASSLVSAGNTEAFF. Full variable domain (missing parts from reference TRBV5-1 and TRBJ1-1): KAGVTQTPRYLIKTRGQQVTLSCSPISGHRSVSWYQQTPGQGLQFLFEYFSETQRNKGNFPGRFSGRQFSNSRSEMNVSTLELGDSALYLCASSLVSAGNTEAFFGQGTRLTVV.

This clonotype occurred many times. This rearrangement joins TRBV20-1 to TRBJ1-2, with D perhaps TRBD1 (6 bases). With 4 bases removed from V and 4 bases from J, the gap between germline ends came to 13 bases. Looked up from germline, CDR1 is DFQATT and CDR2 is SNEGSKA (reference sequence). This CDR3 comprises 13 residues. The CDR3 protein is CSAIGGLSYGYTF. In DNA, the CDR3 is TGCAGTGCTATCGGGGGGCTCAGCTATGGCTACACCTTC.

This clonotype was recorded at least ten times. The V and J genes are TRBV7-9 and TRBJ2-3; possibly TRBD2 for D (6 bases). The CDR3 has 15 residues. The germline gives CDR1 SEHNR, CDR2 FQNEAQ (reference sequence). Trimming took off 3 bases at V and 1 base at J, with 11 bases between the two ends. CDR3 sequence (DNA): TGTGCCAGCAGCTTCTGGAGGGAGGGCACAGATACGCAGTATTTT. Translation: CASSFWREGTDTQYF.

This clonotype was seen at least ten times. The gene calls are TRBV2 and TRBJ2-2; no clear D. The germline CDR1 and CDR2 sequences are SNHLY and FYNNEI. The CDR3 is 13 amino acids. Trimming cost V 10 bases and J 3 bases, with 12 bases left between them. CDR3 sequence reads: CATDFTDTGELFF. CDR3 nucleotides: TGTGCCACAGACTTTACAGACACCGGGGAGCTGTTTTTT.

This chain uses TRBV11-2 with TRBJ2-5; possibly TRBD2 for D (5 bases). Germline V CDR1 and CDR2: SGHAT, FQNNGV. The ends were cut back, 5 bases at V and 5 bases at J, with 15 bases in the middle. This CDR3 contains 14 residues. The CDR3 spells CASSPQGGSETQYF. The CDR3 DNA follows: TGTGCCAGCAGCCCACAAGGAGGCAGCGAGACCCAGTACTTC.

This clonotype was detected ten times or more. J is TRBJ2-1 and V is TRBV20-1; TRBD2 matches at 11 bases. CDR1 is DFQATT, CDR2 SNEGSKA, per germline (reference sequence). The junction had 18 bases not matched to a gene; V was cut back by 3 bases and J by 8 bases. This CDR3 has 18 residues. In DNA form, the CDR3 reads TGCAGTGCTAGGCCGGTGACCGGGACTAGCGGCGGAACCGATGAGCAGTTCTTC. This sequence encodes CSARPVTGTSGGTDEQFF.

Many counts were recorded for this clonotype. The CDR3 region is CATSTSGDYNEQFF. The CDR3 nucleotides are TGTGCCACTTCGACTAGCGGGGATTACAATGAGCAGTTCTTC. The rearrangement joins TRBV7-9 to TRBJ2-1; TRBD2 agrees at 11 bases. Germline-derived CDR1 and CDR2 are SEHNR and FQNEAQ (reference sequence). This CDR3 is 14 amino acids long. Trimming at V came to 10 bases and at J to 4 bases, leaving 6 bases not matched to a gene. The whole variable domain, filled in from reference TRBV7-9 and TRBJ2-1, reads DTGVSQNPRHKITKRGQNVTFRCDPISEHNRLYWYRQTLGQGPEFLTYFQNEAQLEKSRLLSDRFSAERPKGSFSTLEIQRTEQGDSAMYLCATSTSGDYNEQFFGPGTRLTVL.

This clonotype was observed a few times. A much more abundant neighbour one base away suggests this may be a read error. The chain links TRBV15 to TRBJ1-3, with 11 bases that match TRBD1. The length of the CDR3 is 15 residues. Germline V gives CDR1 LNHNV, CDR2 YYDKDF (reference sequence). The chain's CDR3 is CATSRDRGRGNTTYF. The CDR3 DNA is TGTGCCACCAGCAGGGACAGGGGGCGAGGAAACACCACATATTTT.